The 25 T cell receptor beta chains in this list originate from one sample, sequenced in a study of cytomegalovirus exposure and HLA in healthy donors. A multiplex PCR was run with 60 Vbeta primers and 13 Jbeta primers. The method was immunoSEQ multiplex PCR; TCRdb's version includes in-frame clones alone and lacks a portion of them. Of roughly 180,000 clones in the sample, approximately 85% were seen once. Sequenced input: PBMCs. These receptors originate from a girl between 5 and 17 years old in good health and CMV-seropositive.

Only one count was recorded for this clone. The rearrangement uses TRBV9 and TRBJ1-2, with 11 bases identical to TRBD1. The germline V gene has CDR1 SGDLS and CDR2 YYNGEE. This CDR3 region has 15 residues. V lost 0 bases, J lost 2 bases, and 0 bases stayed unmatched. The CDR3 DNA is TGTGCCAGCAGCGTAGGGACAGGGGGCAACTATGGCTACACCTTC. Protein product: CASSVGTGGNYGYTF. The full variable domain, with the rest looked up from reference TRBV9 and TRBJ1-2, is DSGVTQTPKHLITATGQRVTLRCSPRSGDLSVYWYQQSLDQGLQFLIQYYNGEERAKGNILERFSAQQFPDLHSELNLSSLELGDSALYFCASSVGTGGNYGYTFGSGTRLTVV.

The genes are TRBV6-1 and TRBJ1-1; TRBD1 matches 7 bases. This CDR3 has 12 amino acids. V gave up 5 bases and J gave up 7 bases; unmatched junction bases: 4. Germline lookup yields CDR1 MNHNS and CDR2 SASEGT. The CDR3 is CASSSDRREAFF. The DNA for the CDR3 is TGTGCCAGCAGTTCGGACAGGCGTGAAGCTTTCTTT.

The rearrangement links TRBV6-1 to TRBJ1-3, with TRBD1 identical over 8 bases. The J segment lost 5 bases and the V segment lost 7 bases, leaving 10 bases of the junction unmatched. Germline V gene lookup returns CDR1 MNHNS and CDR2 SASEGT. This CDR3 is built from 15 residues. The CDR3 loop reads CASNVRGQERNTIYF. The DNA for the CDR3 is TGTGCCAGCAACGTCAGGGGACAGGAGAGAAACACCATATATTTT.

This chain connects TRBV27 to TRBJ1-2; D might be TRBD1 (5 bases). This CDR3 contains 14 residues. V was clipped by 2 bases and J by 5 bases, with 12 bases between them. Germline V gene sequence: CDR1 MNHEY, CDR2 SMNVEV (reference sequence). The CDR3 DNA is TGTGCCAGCAGTTTAAACCAGGGCCGGTATGGCTACACCTTC. It encodes CASSLNQGRYGYTF.

This clone was seen once. The J gene is TRBJ1-6, the V gene TRBV9, with no clear D. Trimming removed 5 bases from V and 8 bases from J, with 8 bases in between. The CDR3 length is 12 residues. Germline V lookup: CDR1 SGDLS, CDR2 YYNGEE. In DNA, the CDR3 is TGTGCCAGCAGTGACGGAGATTCACCCCTCCACTTT. As protein: CASSDGDSPLHF.

The CDR3 coding sequence is TGCGCCAGCAGCCCCAGTGGGACAGGGGTTTCCTACGAGCAGTACTTC. Translation: CASSPSGTGVSYEQYF. The chain links TRBV5-1 to TRBJ2-7; the match to TRBD1 covers 10 bases. V shed 4 bases, J shed 1 base, and the junction held 8 bases outside the gene matches. The CDR3 is 16 residues long. Germline V gene lookup returns CDR1 SGHRS and CDR2 YFSETQ.

The rearrangement joins TRBV9 to TRBJ2-1; 11 bases agree with TRBD2. With V trimmed by 0 bases and J by 0 bases, 5 bases remained unmatched. The CDR3 consists of 18 residues. Germline V gives CDR1 SGDLS, CDR2 YYNGEE. The CDR3 DNA is TGTGCCAGCAGCGTAGTAGCTAGCGGGGGGCCCTCCTACAATGAGCAGTTCTTC. Amino acids: CASSVVASGGPSYNEQFF.

With regard to this clone: Other DNA variants within this sample encode the same CDR3. The V and J genes are TRBV29-1 and TRBJ2-3; D remains ambiguous. The germline V gene has CDR1 SQVTM and CDR2 ANQGSEA. Trimming removed 3 bases at V and 0 bases at J, with 7 bases between. The CDR3 extends over 13 amino acids. The CDR3 loop is CSVEPSSTDTQYF. The CDR3 DNA sequence: TGCAGCGTTGAGCCCAGTAGCACAGATACGCAGTATTTT.

The chain carries TRBV6-5 and TRBJ1-5; D is ambiguous. V was trimmed by 5 bases and J by 0 bases, leaving 11 bases between them. Germline V lookup: CDR1 MNHEY, CDR2 SVGAGI. This CDR3 has 15 amino acids. CDR3 sequence reads: CASSPLGFSNQPQHF. CDR3 DNA: TGTGCCAGCAGTCCCCTAGGATTTAGCAATCAGCCCCAGCATTTT.

This clone is a singleton in its sample. This sequence joins TRBV7-9 and TRBJ2-4; D possibly corresponds to TRBD1 (7 bases). The CDR3 runs 13 residues. Deletions cut 4 bases from V and 9 bases from J, with 13 bases between. Germline values: CDR1 SEHNR, CDR2 FQNEAQ (reference sequence). DNA for the CDR3: TGTGCCAGCAGCTCCAGGGGGAGGCGCATTCAGTACTTC. The encoded protein is CASSSRGRRIQYF.

The rearrangement links TRBV7-3 to TRBJ1-3; D unclear. CDR1 SGHTA and CDR2 FQGTGA come from the germline V gene. The CDR3 spans 15 residues. Trimming took off 4 bases at V and 0 bases at J, with 10 bases between the two ends. In DNA form, the CDR3 reads TGTGCCAGCAGCTCCGACGGGAGCTCTGGAAACACCATATATTTT. This translates into CASSSDGSSGNTIYF.

J is TRBJ2-7 and V is TRBV18, with a tentative D call TRBD1 (6 bases). Deletions cut 1 base from V and 2 bases from J, with 12 bases between. CDR1 is KGHSH and CDR2 is LQKENI in the germline V gene. CDR3 length equals 15 residues. CDR3 in amino acids: CASSPLSTGPYEQYF. Here the CDR3 DNA reads TGTGCCAGCTCACCACTCTCGACAGGTCCCTACGAGCAGTACTTC.

The J gene is TRBJ1-1, the V gene TRBV5-6, with a possible D match to TRBD1 (5 bases). V was trimmed by 5 bases and J by 7 bases, leaving 18 bases between them. This CDR3 has 14 residues. Germline loops: CDR1 SGHDT, CDR2 YYEEEE. This chain's CDR3 is CASRSKGRLLEAFF. The CDR3 DNA is TGTGCCAGCAGATCAAAGGGGCGGTTGCTTGAAGCTTTCTTT.

The rearrangement uses TRBV9 and TRBJ2-2; D is possibly TRBD1 (6 bases). Trimming took off 3 bases at V and 8 bases at J, with 14 bases between the two ends. The CDR3 sequence is 14 residues long. Germline-derived CDR1 and CDR2 are SGDLS and YYNGEE. CDR3 DNA sequence: TGTGCCAGCAGCGACCCAACAGGGTATGGGGAGCTGTTTTTT. It translates to CASSDPTGYGELFF.

This chain connects TRBV4-1 to TRBJ1-5; 7 bases match TRBD1. CDR3 size: 15 residues. Trimming cost V 3 bases and J 6 bases; bases outside gene matches: 8. The germline V gene encodes CDR1 MGHRA and CDR2 YSYEKL. DNA for the CDR3: TGCGCCAGCAGCCACCAGACAGGGATGGGTCAGCCCCAGCATTTT. This gives the protein CASSHQTGMGQPQHF.

The genes are TRBV13 and TRBJ2-5; possibly TRBD2 for D (6 bases). Germline CDR1 is PRHDT and CDR2 is FYEKMQ (reference sequence). The CDR3 covers 15 residues. Deletions cut 4 bases from V and 0 bases from J, with 12 bases between. CDR3 amino acids: CASSSVGLNQETQYF. The CDR3 DNA sequence: TGTGCCAGCAGCTCCGTCGGACTAAACCAAGAGACCCAGTACTTC.

The rearrangement uses TRBV15 and TRBJ2-1; D is perhaps TRBD1 (6 bases). CDR1 and CDR2 from the germline V gene are LNHNV and YYDKDF (reference sequence). The CDR3 spans 14 residues. V was cut by 1 base and J by 7 bases, with 11 bases left in between. In nucleotides, the CDR3 is TGTGCCACCAGCAGAGCCCAGGGGCGGAATGAGCAGTTCTTC. Protein product: CATSRAQGRNEQFF.

The chain combines TRBV19 with TRBJ2-1; TRBD2 is a possible D gene (6 bases). Trimming left V 5 bases short and J 0 bases short, with 11 bases between. CDR1 and CDR2 from the germline V gene are LNHDA and SQIVND (reference sequence). The CDR3 extends over 15 amino acids. The CDR3 region is CASSFGGGSYNEQFF. Written as DNA, the CDR3 is TGTGCCAGTAGTTTCGGGGGAGGCTCCTACAATGAGCAGTTCTTC.

V and J are TRBV5-1 and TRBJ2-3, with 10 bases aligning to TRBD2. The germline V gene has CDR1 SGHRS and CDR2 YFSETQ. The length of the CDR3 is 15 residues. The V and J ends lost 0 bases and 10 bases, in that order; junction bases with no gene match: 8. CDR3 coding DNA: TGCGCCAGCAGCTTGGGACTAGCGGGCGGGATGGCGCAGTATTTT. Residues: CASSLGLAGGMAQYF.

The chain is built from TRBV6-6 and TRBJ1-4; D remains unclear. Germline-derived CDR1 and CDR2 are MNHNY and SVGAGI (reference sequence). V was clipped by 7 bases and J by 4 bases, with 19 bases between them. The CDR3 contains 16 residues. The CDR3 here is CASTYWAERNNEKLFF. CDR3 sequence (DNA): TGTGCCAGCACATATTGGGCCGAAAGGAATAATGAAAAACTGTTTTTT.

The CDR3 DNA is TGTGCCAGCAGTTACCACGGGGTGGGGGCCGGGGATGAGCAGTTCTTC. Its translation is CASSYHGVGAGDEQFF. The rearrangement links TRBV6-5 to TRBJ2-1, with D maybe TRBD1 (6 bases). V lost 2 bases and J lost 8, with 19 bases in between. Germline V gives CDR1 MNHEY, CDR2 SVGAGI. The CDR3 length is 16 residues.

The chain couples TRBV19 to TRBJ1-5, with 9 bases matching TRBD1. Germline CDR1 LNHDA, CDR2 SQIVND (reference sequence). This CDR3 contains 13 residues. After removal of 5 bases from V and 9 bases from J, the junction contained 5 bases not matched to a gene. CDR3 DNA: TGTGCCAGTAGTCCGGACAGGGGCGGGCCCCAGCATTTT. Protein: CASSPDRGGPQHF.

The genes are TRBV19 and TRBJ2-7; D gene unclear. This CDR3 has 13 residues. Trimming shortened V by 1 base and J by 1 base, and 5 bases separated the two germline ends. Per germline, CDR1 LNHDA and CDR2 SQIVND (reference sequence). As DNA, the CDR3 is TGTGCCAGTAGTATAGGAGGATCCTACGAGCAGTACTTC. This sequence encodes CASSIGGSYEQYF. Complete variable domain (other parts from reference TRBV19 and TRBJ2-7): DGGITQSPKYLFRKEGQNVTLSCEQNLNHDAMYWYRQDPGQGLRLIYYSQIVNDFQKGDIAEGYSVSREKKESFPLTVTSAQKNPTAFYLCASSIGGSYEQYFGPGTRLTVT.

The J gene is TRBJ1-1, the V gene TRBV28; 9 nucleotides align to TRBD1. J lost 2 bases, V lost 1 base, and 5 bases had no gene match. CDR3 length equals 16 residues. In germline, CDR1 is MDHEN, CDR2 SYDVKM. CDR3 nucleotide sequence: TGTGCCAGCAGTTTATCTTACAGGGGGCGAAACACTGAAGCTTTCTTT. It yields the protein CASSLSYRGRNTEAFF.

This clone was detected once. V and J are TRBV5-1 and TRBJ2-1, with 8 nucleotides matching TRBD1. The germline V gene encodes CDR1 SGHRS and CDR2 YFSETQ. The CDR3 loop spans 17 amino acids. J gave up 0 bases and V 7 bases, and 12 bases lay outside the gene matches. CDR3 DNA sequence: TGCGCCAGCCGTCCCGGGACAGGTTCGAGCTCCTACAATGAGCAGTTCTTC. Its protein is CASRPGTGSSSYNEQFF.